One sample yielded the 4 T cell receptor beta chains listed below, sequenced in a study of shared clonotypes between healthy human individuals. Assay: immunoSEQ multiplex PCR; the TCRdb copy retains only in-frame clones and omits some. Of approximately 500,000 clones listed, about 85% are singletons. The sequenced sample was PBMCs. Receptors were obtained from a woman aged 40 to 50 in good health. Some clones in this sample may be carry-over from other donors' samples.

This chain connects TRBV6-5 to TRBJ1-2, with 7 positions matching TRBD1. The CDR3 runs 15 residues. With 5 bases clipped from V and 2 bases from J, the junction kept 8 bases outside the gene matches. The germline CDR1 and CDR2 sequences are MNHEY and SVGAGI. The CDR3 sequence is CASSQPRQGNYGYTF. The CDR3 DNA is TGTGCCAGCAGTCAGCCTCGACAGGGAAACTATGGCTACACCTTC.

This chain links TRBV5-1 with TRBJ2-3, with 12 bases that match TRBD2. V lost 4 bases and J lost 3; bases outside the gene matches: 3. Looked up from germline, CDR1 is SGHRS and CDR2 is YFSETQ. This CDR3 has 15 residues. CDR3 loop: CASSAGTSGTDTQYF. The CDR3 DNA reads TGCGCCAGCAGCGCCGGGACTAGCGGGACAGATACGCAGTATTTT.

In the case of this clone: A far larger clone is just one base off, so this is likely a read error. The J gene is TRBJ2-1, the V gene TRBV28; D perhaps matches TRBD1 (6 bases). The CDR3 is 14 amino acids. Trimming removed 5 bases from V and 8 bases from J, with 16 bases in between. CDR1 and CDR2 (germline): MDHEN, SYDVKM. The DNA for the CDR3 is TGTGCCAGCAGTGTGACAGGTTTGGCCGATGAGCAGTTCTTC. It codes for CASSVTGLADEQFF.

CDR3 sequence: CASRGLWGQGGTEAFF. The CDR3 DNA reads as TGCGCCAGCCGGGGCTTGTGGGGACAGGGAGGCACTGAAGCTTTCTTT. The rearrangement links TRBV5-1 to TRBJ1-1, with 9 bases that match TRBD1. With 7 bases clipped from V and 4 bases from J, the junction kept 14 bases outside the gene matches. CDR3 size: 16 residues. CDR1 is SGHRS and CDR2 is YFSETQ in the germline V gene.